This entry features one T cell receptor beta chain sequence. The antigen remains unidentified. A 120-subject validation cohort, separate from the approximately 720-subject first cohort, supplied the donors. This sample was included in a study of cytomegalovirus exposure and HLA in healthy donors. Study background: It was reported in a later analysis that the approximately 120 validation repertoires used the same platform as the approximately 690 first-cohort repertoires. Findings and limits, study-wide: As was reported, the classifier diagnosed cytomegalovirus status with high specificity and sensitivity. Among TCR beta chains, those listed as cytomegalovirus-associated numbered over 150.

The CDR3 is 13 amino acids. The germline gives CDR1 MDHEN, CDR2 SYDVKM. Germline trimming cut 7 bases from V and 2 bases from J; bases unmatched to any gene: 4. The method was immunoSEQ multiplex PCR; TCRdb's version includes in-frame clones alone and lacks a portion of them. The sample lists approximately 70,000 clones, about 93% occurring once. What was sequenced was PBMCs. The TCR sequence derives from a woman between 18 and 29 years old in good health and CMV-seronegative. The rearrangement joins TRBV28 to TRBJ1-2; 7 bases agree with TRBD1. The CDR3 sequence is CASNKQGNYGYTF. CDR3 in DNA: TGTGCCAGCAATAAACAGGGGAACTATGGCTACACCTTC.